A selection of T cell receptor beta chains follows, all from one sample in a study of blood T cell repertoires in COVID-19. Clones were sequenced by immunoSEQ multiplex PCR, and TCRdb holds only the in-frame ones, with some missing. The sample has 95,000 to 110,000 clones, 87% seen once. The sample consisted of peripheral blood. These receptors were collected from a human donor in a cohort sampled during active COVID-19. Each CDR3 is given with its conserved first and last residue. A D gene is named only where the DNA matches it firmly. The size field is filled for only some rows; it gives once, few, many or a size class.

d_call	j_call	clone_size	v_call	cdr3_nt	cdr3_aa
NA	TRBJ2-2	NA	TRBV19	TGTGCCAGTAGTAATGCCCTAGTTTCGGCCGGGGAGCTGTTTTTT	CASSNALVSAGELFF
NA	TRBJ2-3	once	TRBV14	TGTGCCAGCAGCCAAGTACTGGTCTTCAATTTTGGCACAGATACGCAGTATTTT	CASSQVLVFNFGTDTQYF
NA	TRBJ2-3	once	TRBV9	TGTGCCAGCAGCGCCGGAGAAGCGGCCAGCACAGATACGCAGTATTTT	CASSAGEAASTDTQYF
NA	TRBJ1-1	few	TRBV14	TGTGCCAGCAGCCAAGATTGGGGAGGGATGGGGGCGCCGACTGAAGCTTTCTTT	CASSQDWGGMGAPTEAFF
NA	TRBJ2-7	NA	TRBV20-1	TGCAGTGCTAGAGCTGCCTACGAGCAGTACTTC	CSARAAYEQYF
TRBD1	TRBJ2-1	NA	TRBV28	TGTGCCAGCAGTCTCTTCAAGGGACAGGCCTACAATGAGCAGTTCTTC	CASSLFKGQAYNEQFF
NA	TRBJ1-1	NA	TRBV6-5	TGTGCCAGCAAAACAGGGCAGGACTTGTTGGGGGCTTTCTTT	CASKTGQDLLGAFF
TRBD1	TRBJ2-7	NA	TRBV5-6	TGTGCCAGCAGCTCCGGGACAGGGAGAGGCGAGCAGTACTTC	CASSSGTGRGEQYF
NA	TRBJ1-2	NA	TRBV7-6	TGTGCCAGCAGCTTAGAAACTTCAGGTGGCTACACCTTC	CASSLETSGGYTF
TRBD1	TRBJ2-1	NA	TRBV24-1	TGTGCCACCAGTGACCACAGGGGGCTCTCCCTCAGAGAGCAGTTCTTC	CATSDHRGLSLREQFF
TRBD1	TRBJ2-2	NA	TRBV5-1	TGCGCCAGCAGCCCCCTTAGGGGATTCACAGGGGATGGGGAGCTGTTTTTT	CASSPLRGFTGDGELFF
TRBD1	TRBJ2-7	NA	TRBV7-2	TGTGCCAGCGACTTACAGGGGGGATCCTACGAGCAGTACTTC	CASDLQGGSYEQYF
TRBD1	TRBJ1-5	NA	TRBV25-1	TGTGCCAGCACCACTGAACAGGGGGCGGCTCAGCCCCAGCATTTT	CASTTEQGAAQPQHF
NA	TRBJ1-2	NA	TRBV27	TGTGCCAGCAGCTTTTCCCGCGGATATGGCTACACCTTC	CASSFSRGYGYTF
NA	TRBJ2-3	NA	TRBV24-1	TGTGCCACCAGAAGTCGACAGAACACAGATACGCAGTATTTT	CATRSRQNTDTQYF
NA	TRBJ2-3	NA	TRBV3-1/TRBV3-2	TGTGCCAGCAGCCAAGATGGGCAGACCCCTAGCACAGATACGCAGTATTTT	CASSQDGQTPSTDTQYF
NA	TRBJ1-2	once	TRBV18	TGTGCCAGCTCACCACGGCCGGGATACGATGGCTACACCTTC	CASSPRPGYDGYTF
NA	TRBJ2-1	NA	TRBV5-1	TGCGCCAGCAGCTACGAAGCGGGTGGACTTCCCAATGAGCAGTTCTTC	CASSYEAGGLPNEQFF
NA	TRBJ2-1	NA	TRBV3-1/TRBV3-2	TGTGCCAGCAGCCAAGATTCGTATATAAATGAGCAGTTCTTC	CASSQDSYINEQFF
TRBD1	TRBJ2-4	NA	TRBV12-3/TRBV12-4	TGTGCCAGCAGTCGAGGACAGGGCAACATTCAGTACTTC	CASSRGQGNIQYF
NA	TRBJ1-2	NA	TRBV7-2	TGTGCCAGCAGCTTAGTGTCCGGGAGTGAGGGCTACACCTTC	CASSLVSGSEGYTF
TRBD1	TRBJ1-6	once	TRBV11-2	TGTGCCAGCAGCCCAAGGGGACAGACAAATTCACCCCTCCACTTT	CASSPRGQTNSPLHF
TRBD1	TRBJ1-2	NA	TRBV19	TGTGCCAGTAGTGCACAGGGGTTCGGCTATGGCTACACCTTC	CASSAQGFGYGYTF
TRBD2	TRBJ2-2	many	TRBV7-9	TGTGCCAGCAGCTTAGGACTAGCGGGAGCGAACACCGGGGAGCTGTTTTTT	CASSLGLAGANTGELFF
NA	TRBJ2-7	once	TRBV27	TGTGCCAGCAGTTCGGGGTCGGGGTACGAGCAGTACTTC	CASSSGSGYEQYF
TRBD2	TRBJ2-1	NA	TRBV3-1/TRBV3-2	TGTGCCAGCAGCCAAGGACTAGCGGGATACAATGAGCAGTTCTTC	CASSQGLAGYNEQFF
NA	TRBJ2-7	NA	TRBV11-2	TGTGCCAGCAGCTTAGCAGGGGTGGGCTACGAGCAGTACTTC	CASSLAGVGYEQYF
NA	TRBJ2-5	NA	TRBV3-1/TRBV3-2	TGTGCCAGCAGCCAAGGAGTCGGGACTGCGGAGACCCAGTACTTC	CASSQGVGTAETQYF
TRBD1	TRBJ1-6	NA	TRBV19	TGTGCCAGTAGTGACGGGACAGTGGATTCACCCCTCCACTTT	CASSDGTVDSPLHF
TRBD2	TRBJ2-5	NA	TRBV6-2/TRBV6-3	TGTGCCAGCACCCCGTTAAGGAGTAGCGGGGGCCGGTACGTAGAGACCCAGTACTTC	CASTPLRSSGGRYVETQYF
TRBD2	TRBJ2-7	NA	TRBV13	TGTGCCAGCAGCTGGACTAGCGGGACCTCGTTTTACGAGCAGTACTTC	CASSWTSGTSFYEQYF
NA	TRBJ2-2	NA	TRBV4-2	TGTGCCAGCAGCCAAGAGGCAGGGACCGGGGAGCTGTTTTTT	CASSQEAGTGELFF
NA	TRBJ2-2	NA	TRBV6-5	TGTGCCAGCAGCATCGGGACTGCCGGGGGCGGGGAGCTGTTTTTT	CASSIGTAGGGELFF
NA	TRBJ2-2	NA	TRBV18	TGTGCCAGCTCACCGTTCCAGAACACCGGGGAGCTGTTTTTT	CASSPFQNTGELFF
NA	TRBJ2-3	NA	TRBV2	TGTGCCAGCAGTCCGGGACACGAGATAGATACGCAGTATTTT	CASSPGHEIDTQYF
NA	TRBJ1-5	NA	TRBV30	TGTGCCTGGAGCCGAGACGGGGGAGCAGATCAGCCCCAGCATTTT	CAWSRDGGADQPQHF
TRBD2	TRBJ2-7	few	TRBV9	TGTGCCAGCAGCGTAGGACTAGCGGGTATCTACTCCTACGAGCAGTACTTC	CASSVGLAGIYSYEQYF
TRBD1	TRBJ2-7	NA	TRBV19	TGTGCCAGTAGTCGCCGAGGTGGGACAGGGTCCGAGCAGTACTTC	CASSRRGGTGSEQYF
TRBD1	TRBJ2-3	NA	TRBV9	TGTGCCAGCAGCGTCGGGACAGTTGACACAGATACGCAGTATTTT	CASSVGTVDTDTQYF
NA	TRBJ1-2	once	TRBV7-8	TGTGCCAGCAGCTTAGAAATCACGTATTCGAGTACTGGCTACACCTTC	CASSLEITYSSTGYTF
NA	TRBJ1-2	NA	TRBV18	TGTGCCAGCTCACCTTCCGGGTCGGGATCCAGAGCTAACTATGGCTACACCTTC	CASSPSGSGSRANYGYTF
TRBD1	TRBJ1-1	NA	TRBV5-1	TGCGCCAGCAGCCCGACAGGGTCCGGGATGGTCACTGAAGCTTTCTTT	CASSPTGSGMVTEAFF
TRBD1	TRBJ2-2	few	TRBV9	TGTGCCAGCAGCGTAGAGACAGGGGGGACCGGGGAGCTGTTTTTT	CASSVETGGTGELFF
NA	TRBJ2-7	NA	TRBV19	TGTGCCAGTGCGGACTGGGACTACGAGCAGTACTTC	CASADWDYEQYF
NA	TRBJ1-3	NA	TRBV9	TGTGCCAGCAGCCCCCTGGGCCGCTCTGGAAACACCATATATTTT	CASSPLGRSGNTIYF
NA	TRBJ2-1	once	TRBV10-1	TGCGCCAGCAGTGGTCCCCAGGGTCGTTCCTACAATGAGCAGTTCTTC	CASSGPQGRSYNEQFF
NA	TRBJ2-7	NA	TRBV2	TGTGCCAGCACCCGAACGTCAGCGTACGAGCAGTACTTC	CASTRTSAYEQYF
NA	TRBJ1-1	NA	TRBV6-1	TGTGCCAGCAGTGATCGGGGGGGCTACACTGAAGCTTTCTTT	CASSDRGGYTEAFF
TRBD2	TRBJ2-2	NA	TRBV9	TGTGCCAGCAGCGTCGGACTAGCTGGCACCGGGGAGCTGTTTTTT	CASSVGLAGTGELFF
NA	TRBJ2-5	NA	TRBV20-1	TGCAGTGCTAGTCCATTACTCCACCCCGGGGGCCAAGAGACCCAGTACTTC	CSASPLLHPGGQETQYF
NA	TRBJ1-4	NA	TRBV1	TGCACCAGCAGCCAACATACAGGGTACTGGCGAGAAAAACTGTTTTTT	CTSSQHTGYWREKLFF
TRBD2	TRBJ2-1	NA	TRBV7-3	TGTGCCAGCAGCTCTGAATACGGGACTAGCGGGGGGTATCACAATGAGCAGTTCTTC	CASSSEYGTSGGYHNEQFF
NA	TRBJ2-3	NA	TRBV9	TGTGCCAGCAGCGAGGGATGGAGCGGGGATACGCAGTATTTT	CASSEGWSGDTQYF
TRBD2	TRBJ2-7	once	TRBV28	TGTGCCAGCAGTCGGGGGACTAGCGGGAGATTGAGGTACGAGCAGTACTTC	CASSRGTSGRLRYEQYF
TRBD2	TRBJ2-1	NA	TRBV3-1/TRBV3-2	TGTGCCAGCAGCCAAGCGGGACTAGCCTCCTACAATGAGCAGTTCTTC	CASSQAGLASYNEQFF